The clone carrying this TCR beta chain was seen just once. Its matching antigen is unknown. Sequencing was performed with immunoSEQ multiplex PCR; in TCRdb, only in-frame clones are kept and a portion is missing. Of around 370,000 clones in the sample, about 91% are singletons; the top ten hold under 4%. The data were taken from a study of Ad26.COV2.S vaccination and SARS-CoV-2 variants. Points from the study as a whole: Relative to placebo recipients, vaccine recipients exhibited elevated spike-specific TCR breadth. Following vaccination, spike-specific CD8+ and CD4+ T cell responses reportedly exhibited substantial breadth. Breadth measured for non-spike TCRs was similar across vaccine and placebo recipients. Overall T cell responses may have been underestimated by the analyses of TCR breadth and depth.

The germline gives CDR1 SGHNT, CDR2 YYREEE (reference sequence). Losses at the gene ends were 5 bases for V and 3 bases for J; bases not matched to a gene: 20. The CDR3 runs to 19 residues. This chain uses TRBV5-4 with TRBJ2-1; 7 positions agree with TRBD1. The sequences come from peripheral blood, collected after recovery from COVID-19. The receptor's source is a human donor who had recovered from COVID-19. This CDR3 is CASRQRQGGVLGHYNEQFF. The DNA for the CDR3 is TGTGCCAGCAGACAACGACAGGGTGGGGTCCTGGGCCACTACAATGAGCAGTTCTTC. The full variable domain, completed using reference TRBV5-4 and TRBJ2-1, is ETGVTQSPTHLIKTRGQQVTLRCSSQSGHNTVSWYQQALGQGPQFIFQYYREEENGRGNFPPRFSGLQFPNYSSELNVNALELDDSALYLCASRQRQGGVLGHYNEQFFGPGTRLTVL.